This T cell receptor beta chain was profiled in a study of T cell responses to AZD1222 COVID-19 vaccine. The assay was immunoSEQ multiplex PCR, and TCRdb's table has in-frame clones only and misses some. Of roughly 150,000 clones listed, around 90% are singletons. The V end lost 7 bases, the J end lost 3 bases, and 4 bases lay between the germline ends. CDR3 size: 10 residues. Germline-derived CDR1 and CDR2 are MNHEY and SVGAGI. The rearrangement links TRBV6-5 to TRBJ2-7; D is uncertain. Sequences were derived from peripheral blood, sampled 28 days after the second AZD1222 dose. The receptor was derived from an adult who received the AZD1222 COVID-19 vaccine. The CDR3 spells CASKFYEQYF. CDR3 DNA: TGTGCCAGCAAATTCTACGAGCAGTACTTC.